This record covers a single T cell receptor (beta chain). The data are from a study of blood T cell repertoires in COVID-19. The wider study: Samples representing acute and convalescent COVID-19 were sourced from the United States, Italy and Spain. The cDNA or gDNA used as material had been derived from T cells, B-cell-depleted T cells, or PBMCs.

Repertoires were generated with immunoSEQ multiplex PCR, while TCRdb's copy carries only in-frame clones and drops some. Of under 90,000 clones listed, around 90% were seen once; the top ten hold around 7.3%. In Seattle, patients joined the study during active infection and were tracked longitudinally. The clonotype was recovered from a man aged 40-50 years with COVID-19, enrolled during active disease. Material for sequencing was peripheral blood.

CDR3 residues: CASRQGLRGYTF. The DNA for the CDR3 is TGTGCCAGCAGGCAGGGGCTACGAGGCTACACCTTC. The rearrangement joins TRBV6-5 to TRBJ1-2, with D possibly being TRBD1 (6 bases). CDR1 is MNHEY, CDR2 SVGAGI, per germline. CDR3 length equals 12 residues. Trimming took off 6 bases at V and 8 bases at J, with 13 bases between the two ends.